The clone carrying this T cell receptor (beta chain) showed up just a few times. As yet, its antigen is unknown. This entry comes from a study of CD8 T cells in ankylosing spondylitis. General study findings and limits: Significant enrichment of disease-linked clones was reportedly seen in matched ankylosing spondylitis synovial fluid. About 8 highly homologous variants formed a TCR beta motif that appeared characteristic of ankylosing spondylitis blood.

In germline, CDR1 is DFQATT, CDR2 SNEGSKA (reference sequence). Trimming at V came to 0 bases and at J to 6 bases, leaving 7 bases not matched to a gene. This CDR3 has 15 amino acids. TCRdb called the 5' RACE reads again in MiXCR, with one record for every CDR3 protein. The sample carries approximately 400,000 distinct CDR3 sequences, 15% to 20% recorded once. The material sequenced was blood, either unsorted or a sorted T cell fraction (not recorded which). The sequence was obtained from a male donor with ankylosing spondylitis. The V call is TRBV20-1, the J call TRBJ2-1; 8 bases are a match to TRBD2. CDR3 protein: CSARDRIAGLNEQFF. CDR3 coding DNA: TGCAGTGCTAGAGATCGAATAGCGGGGCTCAATGAGCAGTTCTTC.